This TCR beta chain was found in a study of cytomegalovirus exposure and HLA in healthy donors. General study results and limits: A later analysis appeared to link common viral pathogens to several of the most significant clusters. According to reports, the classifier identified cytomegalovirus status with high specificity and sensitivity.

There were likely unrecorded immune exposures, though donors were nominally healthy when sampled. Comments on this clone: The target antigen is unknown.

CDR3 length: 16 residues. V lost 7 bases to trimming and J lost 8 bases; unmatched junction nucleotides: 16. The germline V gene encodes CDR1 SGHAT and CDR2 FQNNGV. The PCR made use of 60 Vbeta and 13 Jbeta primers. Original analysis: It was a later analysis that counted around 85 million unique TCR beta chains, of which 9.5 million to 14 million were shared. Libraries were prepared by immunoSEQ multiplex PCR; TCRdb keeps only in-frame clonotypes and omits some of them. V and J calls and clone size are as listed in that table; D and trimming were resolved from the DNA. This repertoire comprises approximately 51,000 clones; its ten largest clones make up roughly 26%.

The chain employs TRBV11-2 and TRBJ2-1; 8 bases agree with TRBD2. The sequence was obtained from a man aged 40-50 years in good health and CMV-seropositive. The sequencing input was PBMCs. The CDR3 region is CASNRLAGGHGDEQFF. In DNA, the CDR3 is TGTGCCAGCAACCGACTGGCGGGGGGCCACGGGGATGAGCAGTTCTTC.